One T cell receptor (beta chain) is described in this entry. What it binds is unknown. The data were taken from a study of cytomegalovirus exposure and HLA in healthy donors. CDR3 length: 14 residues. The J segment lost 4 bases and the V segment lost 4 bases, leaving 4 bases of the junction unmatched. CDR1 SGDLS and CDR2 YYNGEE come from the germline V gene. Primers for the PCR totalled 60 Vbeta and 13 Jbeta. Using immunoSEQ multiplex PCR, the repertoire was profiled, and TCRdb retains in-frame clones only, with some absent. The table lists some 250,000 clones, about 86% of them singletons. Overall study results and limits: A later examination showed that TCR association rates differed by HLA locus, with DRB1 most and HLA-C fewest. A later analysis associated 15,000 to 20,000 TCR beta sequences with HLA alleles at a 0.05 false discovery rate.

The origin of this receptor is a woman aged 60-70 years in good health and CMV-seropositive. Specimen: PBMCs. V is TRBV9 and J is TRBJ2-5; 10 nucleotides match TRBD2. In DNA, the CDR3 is TGTGCCAGCAGCACAGCGGGGGGGAGAGAGACCCAGTACTTC. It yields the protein CASSTAGGRETQYF.